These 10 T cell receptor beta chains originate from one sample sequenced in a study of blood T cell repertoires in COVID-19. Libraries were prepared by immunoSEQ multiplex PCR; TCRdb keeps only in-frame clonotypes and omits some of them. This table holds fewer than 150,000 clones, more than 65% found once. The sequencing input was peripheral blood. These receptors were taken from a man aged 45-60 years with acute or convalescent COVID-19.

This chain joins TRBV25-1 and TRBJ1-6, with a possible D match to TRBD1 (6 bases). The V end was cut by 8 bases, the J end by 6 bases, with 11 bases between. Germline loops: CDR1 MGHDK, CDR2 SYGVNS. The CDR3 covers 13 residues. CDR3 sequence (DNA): TGTGCCAGCCCTGGACAGTTTAATTCACCCCTCCACTTT. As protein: CASPGQFNSPLHF.

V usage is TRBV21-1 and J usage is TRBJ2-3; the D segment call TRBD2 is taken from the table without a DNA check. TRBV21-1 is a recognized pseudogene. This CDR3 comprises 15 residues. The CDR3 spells CASSPTGGLTDTQYF. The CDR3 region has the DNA TGTGCCAGCAGCCCCACCGGGGGGCTCACAGATACGCAGTATTTT.

The CDR3 nucleotides read TGTGCCAGCAGCTTATTCATGGGAGGAAACACTGAAGCTTTCTTT. Translation gives CASSLFMGGNTEAFF. This chain uses TRBV11-2 with TRBJ1-1; no definite D call. Germline V gene data show CDR1 as SGHAT and CDR2 as FQNNGV. The CDR3 is made up of 15 amino acids. The V end lost 2 bases, the J end lost 2 bases, and 12 bases lay between the germline ends.

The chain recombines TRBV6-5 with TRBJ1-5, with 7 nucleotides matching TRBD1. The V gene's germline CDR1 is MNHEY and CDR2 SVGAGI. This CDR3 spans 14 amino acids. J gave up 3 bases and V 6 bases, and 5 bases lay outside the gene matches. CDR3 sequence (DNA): TGTGCCAGCAGCTTACAGGGGTACAATCAGCCCCAGCATTTT. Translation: CASSLQGYNQPQHF.

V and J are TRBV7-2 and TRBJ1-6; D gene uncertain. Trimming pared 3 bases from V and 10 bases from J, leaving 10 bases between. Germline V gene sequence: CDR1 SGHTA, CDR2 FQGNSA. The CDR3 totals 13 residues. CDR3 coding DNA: TGTGCCAGCAGCTTCGATTTGAGGTCACCCCTCCACTTT. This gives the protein CASSFDLRSPLHF.

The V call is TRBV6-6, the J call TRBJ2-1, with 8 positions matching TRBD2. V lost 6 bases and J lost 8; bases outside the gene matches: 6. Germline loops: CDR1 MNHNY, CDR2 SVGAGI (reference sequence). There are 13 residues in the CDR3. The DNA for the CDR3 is TGTGCCAGCAGCCAAACCGGGGGGGATGAGCAGTTCTTC. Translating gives CASSQTGGDEQFF.

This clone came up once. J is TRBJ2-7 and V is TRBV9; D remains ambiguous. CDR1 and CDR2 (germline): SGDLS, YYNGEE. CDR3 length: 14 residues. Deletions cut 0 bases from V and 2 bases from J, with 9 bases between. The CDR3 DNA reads TGTGCCAGCAGCGTAGGACCGGAGACCTACGAGCAGTACTTC. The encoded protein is CASSVGPETYEQYF.

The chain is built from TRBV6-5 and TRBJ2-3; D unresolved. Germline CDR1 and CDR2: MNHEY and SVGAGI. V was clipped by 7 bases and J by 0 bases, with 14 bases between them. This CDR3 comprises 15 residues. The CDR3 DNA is TGTGCCAGCATATCGCGGCCGGCGAGCACAGATACGCAGTATTTT. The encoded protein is CASISRPASTDTQYF.

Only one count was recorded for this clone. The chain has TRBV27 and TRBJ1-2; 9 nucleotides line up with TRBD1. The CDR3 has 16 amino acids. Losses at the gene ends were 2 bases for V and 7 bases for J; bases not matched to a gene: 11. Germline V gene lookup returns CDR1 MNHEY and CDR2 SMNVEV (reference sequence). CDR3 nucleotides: TGTGCCAGCAGTTTACAATATCCGGACAGGGGCCGTGGCTACACCTTC. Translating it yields CASSLQYPDRGRGYTF.

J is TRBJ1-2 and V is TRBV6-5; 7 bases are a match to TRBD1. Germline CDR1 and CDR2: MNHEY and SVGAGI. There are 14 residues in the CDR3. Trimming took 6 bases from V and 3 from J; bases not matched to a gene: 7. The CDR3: CASRLRDSHYGYTF. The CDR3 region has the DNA TGTGCCAGCAGACTCCGGGACAGTCACTATGGCTACACCTTC.